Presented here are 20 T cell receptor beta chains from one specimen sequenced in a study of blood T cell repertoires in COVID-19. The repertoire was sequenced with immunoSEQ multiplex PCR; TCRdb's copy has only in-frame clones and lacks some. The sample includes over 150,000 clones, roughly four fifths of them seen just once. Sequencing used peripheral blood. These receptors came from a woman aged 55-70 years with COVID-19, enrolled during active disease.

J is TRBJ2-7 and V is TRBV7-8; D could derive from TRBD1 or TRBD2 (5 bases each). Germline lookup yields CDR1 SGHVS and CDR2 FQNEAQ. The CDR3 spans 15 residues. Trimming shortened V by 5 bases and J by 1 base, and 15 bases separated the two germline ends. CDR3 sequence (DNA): TGTGCCAGCAGCCTAGAGGGGCAGGGATCCTACGAGCAGTACTTC. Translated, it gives CASSLEGQGSYEQYF. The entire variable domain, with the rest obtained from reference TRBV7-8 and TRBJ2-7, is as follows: GAGVSQSPRYKVAKRGQDVALRCDPISGHVSLFWYQQALGQGPEFLTYFQNEAQLDKSGLPSDRFFAERPEGSVSTLKIQRTQQEDSAVYLCASSLEGQGSYEQYFGPGTRLTVT.

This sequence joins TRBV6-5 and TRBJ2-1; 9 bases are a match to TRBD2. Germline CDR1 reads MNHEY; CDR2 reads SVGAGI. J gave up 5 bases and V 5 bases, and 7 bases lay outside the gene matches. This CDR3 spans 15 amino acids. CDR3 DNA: TGTGCCAGCAGTCTTCGACTAGCGGAGAACAATGAGCAGTTCTTC. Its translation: CASSLRLAENNEQFF.

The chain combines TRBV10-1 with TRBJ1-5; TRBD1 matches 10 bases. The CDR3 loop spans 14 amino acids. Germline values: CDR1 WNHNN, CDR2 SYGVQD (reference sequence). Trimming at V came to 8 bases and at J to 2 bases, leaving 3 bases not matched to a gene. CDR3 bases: TGCGCCAGCGGCGGACAGGGGGGCAATCAGCCCCAGCATTTT. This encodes CASGGQGGNQPQHF.

CDR3 loop: CASSPRQGASDTEAFF. The CDR3 coding sequence is TGTGCCAGCTCACCACGGCAGGGGGCCTCGGACACTGAAGCTTTCTTT. V usage is TRBV18 and J usage is TRBJ1-1; 8 bases align to TRBD1. Germline V gene data show CDR1 as KGHSH and CDR2 as LQKENI. The length of the CDR3 is 16 residues. J gave up 3 bases and V 1 base, and 7 bases lay outside the gene matches.

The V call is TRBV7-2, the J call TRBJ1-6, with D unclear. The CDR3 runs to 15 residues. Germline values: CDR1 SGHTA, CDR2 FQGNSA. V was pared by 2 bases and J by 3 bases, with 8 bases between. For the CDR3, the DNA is TGTGCCAGCAGCTTATACTTTGACTATAATTCACCCCTCCACTTT. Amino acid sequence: CASSLYFDYNSPLHF. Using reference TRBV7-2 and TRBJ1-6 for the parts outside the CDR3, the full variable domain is GAGVSQSPSNKVTEKGKDVELRCDPISGHTALYWYRQSLGQGLEFLIYFQGNSAPDKSGLPSDRFSAERTGGSVSTLTIQRTQQEDSAVYLCASSLYFDYNSPLHFGNGTRLTVT.

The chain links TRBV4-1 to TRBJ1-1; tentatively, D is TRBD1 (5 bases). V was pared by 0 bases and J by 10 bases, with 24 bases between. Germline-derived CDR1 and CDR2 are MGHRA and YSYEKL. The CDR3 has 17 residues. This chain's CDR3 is CASSQDFRGSYREAAFF. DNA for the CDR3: TGCGCCAGCAGCCAAGATTTTAGGGGCAGCTATCGGGAGGCAGCTTTCTTT.

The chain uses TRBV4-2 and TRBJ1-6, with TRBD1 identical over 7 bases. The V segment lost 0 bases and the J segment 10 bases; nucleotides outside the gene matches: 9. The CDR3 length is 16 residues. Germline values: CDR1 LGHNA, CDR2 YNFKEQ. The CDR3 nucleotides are TGTGCCAGCAGCCAAGATCCCACAGGGGAAGGGTCACCCCTCCACTTT. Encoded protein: CASSQDPTGEGSPLHF.

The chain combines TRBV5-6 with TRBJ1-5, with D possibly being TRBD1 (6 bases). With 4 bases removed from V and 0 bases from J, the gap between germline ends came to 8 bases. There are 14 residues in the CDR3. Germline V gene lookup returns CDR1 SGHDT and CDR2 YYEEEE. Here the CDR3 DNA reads TGTGCCAGCAGCCTGACAGGTAGCAATCAGCCCCAGCATTTT. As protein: CASSLTGSNQPQHF.

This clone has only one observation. The CDR3 coding sequence is TGCAGCGTTGAAGAATCAGCGGGGCAGCCCCAGCATTTT. Its translation: CSVEESAGQPQHF. The chain has TRBV29-1 and TRBJ1-5; D ambiguous. Per the germline V gene, CDR1 is SQVTM and CDR2 is ANQGSEA. V dropped 0 bases and J dropped 7 bases, with 10 bases sitting between them. The CDR3 is made up of 13 amino acids.

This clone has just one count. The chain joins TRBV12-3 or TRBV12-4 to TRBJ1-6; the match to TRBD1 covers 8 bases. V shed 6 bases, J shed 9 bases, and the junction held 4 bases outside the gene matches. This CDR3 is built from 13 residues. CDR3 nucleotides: TGTGCCAGCAGACAGGGGGTAGGTTCACCCCTCCACTTT. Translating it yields CASRQGVGSPLHF.

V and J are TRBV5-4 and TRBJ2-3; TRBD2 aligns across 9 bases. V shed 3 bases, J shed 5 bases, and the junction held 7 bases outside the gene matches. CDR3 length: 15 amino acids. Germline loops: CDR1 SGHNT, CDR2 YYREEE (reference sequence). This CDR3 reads CASSSPGLAIDTQYF. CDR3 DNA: TGTGCCAGCAGCTCCCCGGGACTAGCAATAGATACGCAGTATTTT.

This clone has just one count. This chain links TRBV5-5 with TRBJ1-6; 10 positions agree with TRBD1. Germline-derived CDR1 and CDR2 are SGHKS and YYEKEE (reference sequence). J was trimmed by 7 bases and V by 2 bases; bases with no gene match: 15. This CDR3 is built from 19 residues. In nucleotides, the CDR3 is TGTGCCAGCAGCTTCCGGCAAGAAGGACAGGGGGTTTTCAATTCACCCCTCCACTTT. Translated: CASSFRQEGQGVFNSPLHF.

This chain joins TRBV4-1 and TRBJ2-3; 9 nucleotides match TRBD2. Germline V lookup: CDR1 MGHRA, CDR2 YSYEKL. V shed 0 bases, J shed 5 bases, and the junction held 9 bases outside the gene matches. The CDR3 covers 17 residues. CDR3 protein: CASSQDIRVAGVDTQYF. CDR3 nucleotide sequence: TGCGCCAGCAGCCAAGATATCAGGGTAGCGGGGGTAGATACGCAGTATTTT.

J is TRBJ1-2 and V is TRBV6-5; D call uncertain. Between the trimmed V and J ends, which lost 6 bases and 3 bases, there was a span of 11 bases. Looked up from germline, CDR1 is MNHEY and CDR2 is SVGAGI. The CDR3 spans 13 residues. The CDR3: CASSAWGDYGYTF. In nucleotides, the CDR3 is TGTGCCAGCAGCGCTTGGGGAGACTATGGCTACACCTTC.

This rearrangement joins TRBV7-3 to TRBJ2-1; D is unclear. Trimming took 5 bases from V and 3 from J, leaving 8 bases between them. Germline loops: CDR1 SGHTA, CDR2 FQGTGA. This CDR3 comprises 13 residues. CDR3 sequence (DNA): TGTGCCAGCAGCCGGAACTACTACAATGAGCAGTTCTTC. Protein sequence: CASSRNYYNEQFF. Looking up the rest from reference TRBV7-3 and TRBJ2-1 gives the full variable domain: GAGVSQTPSNKVTEKGKYVELRCDPISGHTALYWYRQSLGQGPEFLIYFQGTGAADDSGLPNDRFFAVRPEGSVSTLKIQRTERGDSAVYLCASSRNYYNEQFFGPGTRLTVL.

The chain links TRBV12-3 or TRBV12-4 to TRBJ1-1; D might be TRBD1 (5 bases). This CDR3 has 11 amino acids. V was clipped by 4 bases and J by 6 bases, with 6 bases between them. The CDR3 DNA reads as TGTGCCAGCAGTTCAGGGCCTGAAGCTTTCTTT. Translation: CASSSGPEAFF.

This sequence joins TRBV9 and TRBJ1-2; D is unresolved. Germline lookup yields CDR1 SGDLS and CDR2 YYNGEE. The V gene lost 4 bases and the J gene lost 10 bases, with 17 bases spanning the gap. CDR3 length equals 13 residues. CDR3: CASSSRGRHDYTF. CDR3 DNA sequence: TGTGCCAGCAGCTCCCGAGGTCGGCATGACTACACCTTC.

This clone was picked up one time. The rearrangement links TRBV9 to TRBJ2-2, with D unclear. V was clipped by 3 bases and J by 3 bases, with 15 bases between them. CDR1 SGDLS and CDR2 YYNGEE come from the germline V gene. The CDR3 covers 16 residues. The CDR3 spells CASSEPEWSDTGELFF. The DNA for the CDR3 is TGTGCCAGCAGCGAGCCGGAGTGGTCGGACACCGGGGAGCTGTTTTTT.

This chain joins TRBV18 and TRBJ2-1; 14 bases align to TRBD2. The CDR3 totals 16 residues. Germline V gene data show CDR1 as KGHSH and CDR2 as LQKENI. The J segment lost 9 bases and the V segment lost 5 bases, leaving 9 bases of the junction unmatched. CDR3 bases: TGTGCCAGCTCATCCGCCGGGACTAGCGGGAGTAGTGAGCAGTTCTTC. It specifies CASSSAGTSGSSEQFF.

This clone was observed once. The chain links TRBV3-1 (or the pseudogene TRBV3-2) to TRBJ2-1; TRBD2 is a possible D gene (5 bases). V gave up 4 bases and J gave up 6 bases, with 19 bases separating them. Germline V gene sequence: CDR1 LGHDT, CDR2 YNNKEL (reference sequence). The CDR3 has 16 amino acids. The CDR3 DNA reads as TGTGCCAGCAGCCCCGCGCCACCGCGGACTTCCAATGAGCAGTTCTTC. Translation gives CASSPAPPRTSNEQFF.